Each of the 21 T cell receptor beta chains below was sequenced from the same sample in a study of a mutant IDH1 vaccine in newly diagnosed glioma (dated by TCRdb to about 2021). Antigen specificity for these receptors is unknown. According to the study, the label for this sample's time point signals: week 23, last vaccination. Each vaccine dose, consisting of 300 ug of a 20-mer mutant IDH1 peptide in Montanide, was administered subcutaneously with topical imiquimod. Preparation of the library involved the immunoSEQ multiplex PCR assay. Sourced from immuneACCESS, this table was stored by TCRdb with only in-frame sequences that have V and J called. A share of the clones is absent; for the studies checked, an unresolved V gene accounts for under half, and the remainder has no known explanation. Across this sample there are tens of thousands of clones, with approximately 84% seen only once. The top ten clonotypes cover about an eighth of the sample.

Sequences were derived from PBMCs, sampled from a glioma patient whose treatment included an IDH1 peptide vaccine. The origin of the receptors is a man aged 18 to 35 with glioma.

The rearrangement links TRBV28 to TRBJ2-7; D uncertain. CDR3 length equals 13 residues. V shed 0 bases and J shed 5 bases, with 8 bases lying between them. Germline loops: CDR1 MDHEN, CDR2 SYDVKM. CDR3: CASSLWAQDEQYF. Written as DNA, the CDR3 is TGTGCCAGCAGTTTATGGGCGCAGGACGAGCAGTACTTC.

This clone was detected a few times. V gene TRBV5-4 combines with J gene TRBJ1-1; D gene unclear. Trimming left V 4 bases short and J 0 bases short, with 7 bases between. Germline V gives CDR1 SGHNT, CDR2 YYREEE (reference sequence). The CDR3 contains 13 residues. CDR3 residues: CASSEHLNTEAFF. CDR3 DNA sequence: TGTGCCAGCAGCGAACACCTGAACACTGAAGCTTTCTTT.

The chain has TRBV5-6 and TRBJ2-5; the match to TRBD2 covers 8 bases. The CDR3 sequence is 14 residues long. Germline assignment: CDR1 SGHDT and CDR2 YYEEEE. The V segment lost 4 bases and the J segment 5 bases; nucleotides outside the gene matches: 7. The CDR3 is CASSLWTSSETQYF. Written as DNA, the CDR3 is TGTGCCAGCAGCCTTTGGACTAGCTCGGAGACCCAGTACTTC.

The CDR3 reads CASRPGGLAGETQYF. The CDR3 DNA is TGTGCCAGCAGGCCCGGGGGACTAGCGGGAGAGACCCAGTACTTC. The chain couples TRBV6-5 to TRBJ2-5; 12 bases agree with TRBD2. Germline loops: CDR1 MNHEY, CDR2 SVGAGI. The CDR3 runs to 15 residues. The trim removed 6 bases at V and 4 bases at J, leaving 6 bases unmatched.

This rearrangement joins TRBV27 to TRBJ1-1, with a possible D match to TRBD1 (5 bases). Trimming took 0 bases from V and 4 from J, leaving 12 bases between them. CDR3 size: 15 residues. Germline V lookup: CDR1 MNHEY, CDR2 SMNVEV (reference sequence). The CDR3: CASSLSWGGSTEAFF. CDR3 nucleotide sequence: TGTGCCAGCAGTTTATCCTGGGGGGGGAGCACTGAAGCTTTCTTT.

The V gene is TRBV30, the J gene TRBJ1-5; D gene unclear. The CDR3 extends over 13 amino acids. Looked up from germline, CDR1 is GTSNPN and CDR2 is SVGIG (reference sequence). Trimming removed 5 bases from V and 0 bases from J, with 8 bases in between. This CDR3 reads CAWGLYSNQPQHF. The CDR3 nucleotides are TGTGCCTGGGGCCTTTATAGCAATCAGCCCCAGCATTTT.

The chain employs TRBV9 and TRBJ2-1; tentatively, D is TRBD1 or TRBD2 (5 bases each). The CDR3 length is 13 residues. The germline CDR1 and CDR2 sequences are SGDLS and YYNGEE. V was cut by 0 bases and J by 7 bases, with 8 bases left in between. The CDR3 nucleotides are TGTGCCAGCAGCGTAGATTGGGGGAATGAGCAGTTCTTC. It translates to CASSVDWGNEQFF. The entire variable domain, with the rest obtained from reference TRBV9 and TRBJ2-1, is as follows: DSGVTQTPKHLITATGQRVTLRCSPRSGDLSVYWYQQSLDQGLQFLIQYYNGEERAKGNILERFSAQQFPDLHSELNLSSLELGDSALYFCASSVDWGNEQFFGPGTRLTVL.

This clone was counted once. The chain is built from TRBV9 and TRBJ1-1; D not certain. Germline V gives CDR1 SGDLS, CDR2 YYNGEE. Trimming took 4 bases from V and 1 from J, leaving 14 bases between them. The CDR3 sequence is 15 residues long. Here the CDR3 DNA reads TGTGCCAGCAGCCCCTATGGTGGAGCGAACACTGAAGCTTTCTTT. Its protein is CASSPYGGANTEAFF.

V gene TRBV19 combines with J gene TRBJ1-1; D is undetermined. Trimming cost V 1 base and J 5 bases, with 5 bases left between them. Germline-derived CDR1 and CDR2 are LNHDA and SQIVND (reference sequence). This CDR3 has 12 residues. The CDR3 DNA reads TGTGCCAGTAGTATAGGCCGTACTGAAGCTTTCTTT. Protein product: CASSIGRTEAFF. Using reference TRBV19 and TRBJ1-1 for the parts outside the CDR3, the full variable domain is DGGITQSPKYLFRKEGQNVTLSCEQNLNHDAMYWYRQDPGQGLRLIYYSQIVNDFQKGDIAEGYSVSREKKESFPLTVTSAQKNPTAFYLCASSIGRTEAFFGQGTRLTVV.

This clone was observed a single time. CDR3 bases: TGTGCCAGCAACATTCCAGGGGGCTATTACGAGCAGTACTTC. Its translation is CASNIPGGYYEQYF. The chain joins TRBV11-2 to TRBJ2-7; 8 bases line up with TRBD1. Losses at the gene ends were 7 bases for V and 4 bases for J; bases not matched to a gene: 9. The CDR3 loop spans 14 amino acids. In germline, CDR1 is SGHAT, CDR2 FQNNGV.

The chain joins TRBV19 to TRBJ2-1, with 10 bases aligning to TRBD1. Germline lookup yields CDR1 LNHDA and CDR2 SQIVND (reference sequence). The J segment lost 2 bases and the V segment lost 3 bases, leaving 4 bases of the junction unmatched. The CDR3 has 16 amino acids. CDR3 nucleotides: TGTGCCAGTAGTATCGGAGGACAGGGGGCCTACAATGAGCAGTTCTTC. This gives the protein CASSIGGQGAYNEQFF.

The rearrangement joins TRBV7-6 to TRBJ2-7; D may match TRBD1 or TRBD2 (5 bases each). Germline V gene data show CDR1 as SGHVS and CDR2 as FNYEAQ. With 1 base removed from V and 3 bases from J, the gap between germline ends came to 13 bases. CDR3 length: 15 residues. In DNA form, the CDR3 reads TGTGCCAGCAGCTTAGGAGGGTCGCAGGGCTACGAGCAGTACTTC. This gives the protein CASSLGGSQGYEQYF.

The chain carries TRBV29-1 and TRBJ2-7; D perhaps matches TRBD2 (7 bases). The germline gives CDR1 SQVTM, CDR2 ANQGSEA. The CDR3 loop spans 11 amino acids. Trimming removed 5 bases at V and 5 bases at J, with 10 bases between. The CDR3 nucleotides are TGCAGCGTTCGGGGGGCCGACGAGCAGTACTTC. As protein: CSVRGADEQYF.

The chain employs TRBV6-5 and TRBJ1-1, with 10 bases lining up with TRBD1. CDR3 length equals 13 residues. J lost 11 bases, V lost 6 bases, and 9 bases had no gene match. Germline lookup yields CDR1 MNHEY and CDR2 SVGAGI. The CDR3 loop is CASSRQGAVGAFF. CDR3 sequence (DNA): TGTGCCAGCAGCCGACAGGGGGCAGTGGGGGCTTTCTTT.

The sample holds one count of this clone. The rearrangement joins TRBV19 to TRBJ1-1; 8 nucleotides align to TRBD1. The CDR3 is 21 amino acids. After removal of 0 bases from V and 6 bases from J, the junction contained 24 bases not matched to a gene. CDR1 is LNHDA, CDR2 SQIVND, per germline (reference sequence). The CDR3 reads CASSIDDRSRDRWFLGPEAFF. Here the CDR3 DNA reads TGTGCCAGTAGTATAGATGATCGCTCCCGGGACAGGTGGTTCCTAGGCCCTGAAGCTTTCTTT.

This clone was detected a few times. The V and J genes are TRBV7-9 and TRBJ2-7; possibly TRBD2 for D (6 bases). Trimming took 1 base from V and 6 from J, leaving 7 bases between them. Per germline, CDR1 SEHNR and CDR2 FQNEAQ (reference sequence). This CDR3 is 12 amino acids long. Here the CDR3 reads CASSLEAGEQYF. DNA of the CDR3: TGTGCCAGCAGCTTAGAAGCGGGCGAGCAGTACTTC.

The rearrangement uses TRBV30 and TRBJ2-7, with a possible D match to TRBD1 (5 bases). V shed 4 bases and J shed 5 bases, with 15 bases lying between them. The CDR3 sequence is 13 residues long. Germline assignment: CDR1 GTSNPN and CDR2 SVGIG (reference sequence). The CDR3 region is CAWNWSGYDEQYF. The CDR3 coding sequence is TGTGCCTGGAATTGGTCAGGGTACGACGAGCAGTACTTC.

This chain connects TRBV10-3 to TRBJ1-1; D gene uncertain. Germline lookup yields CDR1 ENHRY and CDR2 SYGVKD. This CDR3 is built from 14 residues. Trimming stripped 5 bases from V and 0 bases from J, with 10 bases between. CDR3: CAISLEGMNTEAFF. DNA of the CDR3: TGTGCCATCAGTTTGGAAGGGATGAACACTGAAGCTTTCTTT.

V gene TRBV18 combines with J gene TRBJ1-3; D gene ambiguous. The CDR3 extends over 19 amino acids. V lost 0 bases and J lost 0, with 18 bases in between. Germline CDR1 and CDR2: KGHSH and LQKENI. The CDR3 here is CASSPPVRFPQPSGNTIYF. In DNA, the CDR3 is TGTGCCAGCTCACCACCAGTAAGGTTCCCTCAACCCTCTGGAAACACCATATATTTT.

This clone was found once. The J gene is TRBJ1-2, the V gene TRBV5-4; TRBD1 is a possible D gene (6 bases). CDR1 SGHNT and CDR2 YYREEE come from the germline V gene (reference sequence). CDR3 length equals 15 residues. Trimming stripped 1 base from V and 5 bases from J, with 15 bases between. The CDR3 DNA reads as TGTGCCAGCAGCTTGTCGGGGGGCGCGTTATATGGCTACACCTTC. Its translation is CASSLSGGALYGYTF.

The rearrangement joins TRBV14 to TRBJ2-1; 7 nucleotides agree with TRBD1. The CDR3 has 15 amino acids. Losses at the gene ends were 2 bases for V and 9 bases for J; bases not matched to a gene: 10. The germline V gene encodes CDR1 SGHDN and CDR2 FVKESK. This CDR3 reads CASSQRDSVLAEQFF. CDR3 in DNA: TGTGCCAGCAGCCAACGGGACAGTGTCTTGGCTGAGCAGTTCTTC.